The 17 T cell receptor beta chains reported below all come from one sample, sequenced in a study of CD8+CD57+ T cells in acquired aplastic anemia. Genomic DNA templated the TCR beta VDJ and CDR3 profiling. From the reads, TCRdb called clonotypes with MiXCR, one entry per CDR3 protein. The data hold about 180,000 distinct CDR3 sequences, with less than 50% observed a single time. The authors sequenced patients whose flow cytometry had shown CD8+CD57+ cell expansion. Sequencing used sorted CD4+, CD8+, or CD8+CD57+ T cells (not recorded which) from PBMCs. The source is a human donor with aplastic anemia.

This clonotype was counted ten times or more. V usage is TRBV6-4 and J usage is TRBJ1-1, with a possible D match to TRBD1 (5 bases). This CDR3 is 17 amino acids long. The V gene's germline CDR1 is MRHNA and CDR2 SNTAGT. Trimming took off 3 bases at V and 3 bases at J, with 20 bases between the two ends. CDR3 loop: CASSDGTNLLSDTEAFF. In DNA, the CDR3 is TGTGCCAGCAGTGATGGGACGAATCTCCTTTCTGACACTGAAGCTTTCTTT.

The V call is TRBV5-1, the J call TRBJ1-2; 7 bases line up with TRBD1. After removal of 4 bases from V and 5 bases from J, the junction contained 5 bases not matched to a gene. The CDR3 length is 13 residues. Germline assignment: CDR1 SGHRS and CDR2 YFSETQ. The chain's CDR3 is CASSNGQEYGYTF. The CDR3 bases are TGCGCCAGCAGCAACGGACAGGAGTATGGCTACACCTTC.

The V call is TRBV2, the J call TRBJ2-7; 7 bases align to TRBD1. The CDR3 runs 13 residues. Germline values: CDR1 SNHLY, CDR2 FYNNEI. The V gene end was trimmed by 7 bases and the J gene end by 4 bases; junction bases not matched to a gene: 7. The CDR3, as DNA: TGTGCCAGCACCAAGGGGGCACTATACGAGCAGTACTTC. Translated: CASTKGALYEQYF.

The genes are TRBV7-6 and TRBJ2-7; D is ambiguous. The CDR3 runs to 13 residues. Germline-derived CDR1 and CDR2 are SGHVS and FNYEAQ. The V end was cut by 0 bases, the J end by 5 bases, with 8 bases between. The chain's CDR3 is CASSLASPNEQYF. In DNA, the CDR3 is TGTGCCAGCAGCTTAGCGTCCCCCAACGAGCAGTACTTC.

This chain connects TRBV15 to TRBJ2-1; D is possibly TRBD2 (6 bases). From germline, CDR1 is LNHNV and CDR2 YYDKDF (reference sequence). The V and J ends lost 5 bases and 5 bases respectively, with 10 bases between them. The length of the CDR3 is 13 residues. CDR3 sequence: CATSVSGNNEQFF. CDR3 nucleotides: TGTGCCACCAGCGTTAGCGGAAACAATGAGCAGTTCTTC.

This clonotype has more than one count but fewer than ten. V and J are TRBV19 and TRBJ2-7; D may correspond to TRBD1 or TRBD2 (5 bases each). Germline V CDR1 and CDR2: LNHDA, SQIVND (reference sequence). V lost 3 bases and J lost 4, with 16 bases in between. This CDR3 is built from 15 residues. The CDR3 region is CASSIVAGTGYEQYF. CDR3 bases: TGTGCCAGTAGTATTGTCGCAGGGACGGGGTACGAGCAGTACTTC.

There are many counts of this clonotype. This sequence joins TRBV12-3 or TRBV12-4 and TRBJ2-3; 11 positions match TRBD2. Trimming took 4 bases from V and 0 from J; bases not matched to a gene: 9. The CDR3 has 18 residues. The CDR3 DNA sequence: TGTGCCAGCAGTTCCACGCCGGGGACTAGCGGAAGCACAGATACGCAGTATTTT. Residues: CASSSTPGTSGSTDTQYF.

This clonotype was seen at least ten times. J is TRBJ1-6 and V is TRBV20-1; D uncertain. CDR3 length: 13 amino acids. CDR1 is DFQATT and CDR2 is SNEGSKA in the germline V gene (reference sequence). Trimming removed 0 bases at V and 7 bases at J, with 7 bases between. The CDR3 loop reads CSARETPNSPLHF. Written as DNA, the CDR3 is TGCAGTGCTAGAGAGACACCGAATTCACCCCTCCACTTT.

This clonotype came up once. The rearrangement joins TRBV20-1 to TRBJ2-5, with 8 bases fitting TRBD2. This CDR3 is 14 amino acids long. From germline, CDR1 is DFQATT and CDR2 SNEGSKA (reference sequence). Unmatched junction bases numbered 11, after V lost 4 bases and J lost 7 bases. This CDR3 reads CSATTLAESGTQYF. For the CDR3, the DNA is TGCAGTGCTACAACACTAGCGGAGTCAGGGACCCAGTACTTC.

The rearrangement uses TRBV11-3 and TRBJ1-1, with D possibly matching TRBD1 (5 bases). V lost 5 bases and J lost 7, with 14 bases in between. This CDR3 spans 13 amino acids. Germline lookup yields CDR1 SGHNT and CDR2 YENEEA. The CDR3 DNA is TGTGCCAGCAGCATCCCCGGGACCCTTGAAGCTTTCTTT. Protein sequence: CASSIPGTLEAFF.

This clonotype was counted between two and nine times. The CDR3 reads CASSYKGADTQYF. The CDR3 region has the DNA TGTGCCAGCAGCTATAAGGGAGCAGATACGCAGTATTTT. The J gene is TRBJ2-3, the V gene TRBV2; the D gene is possibly TRBD2 (5 bases). This CDR3 comprises 13 residues. V dropped 6 bases and J dropped 4 bases, with 11 bases sitting between them. Germline V gene sequence: CDR1 SNHLY, CDR2 FYNNEI.

This chain joins TRBV3-1 and TRBJ2-5; D might be TRBD1 (6 bases). The CDR3 consists of 15 residues. Trimming took 5 bases from V and 1 from J, leaving 14 bases between them. In germline, CDR1 is LGHDT, CDR2 YNNKEL (reference sequence). The CDR3 loop reads CASSLLDRFQETQYF. CDR3 bases: TGTGCCAGCAGCTTACTAGACAGGTTCCAAGAGACCCAGTACTTC.

This clonotype was found many times. The chain couples TRBV11-3 to TRBJ2-7, with D uncertain. V was clipped by 1 base and J by 3 bases, with 10 bases between them. Germline V gene sequence: CDR1 SGHNT, CDR2 YENEEA. CDR3 length equals 14 residues. The CDR3 bases are TGTGCCAGCAGCTTAGGAGGCAGTAACTACGAGCAGTACTTC. Translation gives CASSLGGSNYEQYF. Drawing the rest from reference TRBV11-3 and TRBJ2-7, the complete variable domain is EAGVVQSPRYKIIEKKQPVAFWCNPISGHNTLYWYLQNLGQGPELLIRYENEEAVDDSQLPKDRFSAERLKGVDSTLKIQPAELGDSAVYLCASSLGGSNYEQYFGPGTRLTVT.

This clonotype has a count of ten or more. In nucleotides, the CDR3 is TGCAGTGCTAGGACCGGGAGCCTGGAGACCCAGTACTTC. This codes for CSARTGSLETQYF. The V gene is TRBV20-1, the J gene TRBJ2-5, with a tentative D call TRBD2 (6 bases). The CDR3 extends over 13 amino acids. The germline gives CDR1 DFQATT, CDR2 SNEGSKA (reference sequence). V was trimmed by 3 bases and J by 5 bases, leaving 13 bases between them.

This clonotype showed up many times. The rearrangement joins TRBV3-1 to TRBJ2-5; tentative D call: TRBD2 (7 bases). This CDR3 is 13 amino acids long. Per the germline V gene, CDR1 is LGHDT and CDR2 is YNNKEL (reference sequence). V was pared by 0 bases and J by 9 bases, with 11 bases between. In DNA form, the CDR3 reads TGTGCCAGCAGCCAAGATATAGGGGGGGCCCAGTACTTC. Protein sequence: CASSQDIGGAQYF.

This chain uses TRBV2 with TRBJ1-2; 8 bases fit TRBD1. CDR1 and CDR2 from the germline V gene are SNHLY and FYNNEI. V lost 6 bases and J lost 8; bases outside the gene matches: 5. The CDR3 consists of 12 residues. This CDR3 is CASRDRVVGYTF. The CDR3 DNA is TGTGCCAGCAGGGACAGGGTGGTCGGCTACACCTTC.

This chain uses TRBV19 with TRBJ1-3; 9 bases are a match to TRBD1. Germline CDR1 reads LNHDA; CDR2 reads SQIVND (reference sequence). The trim removed 8 bases at V and 4 bases at J, leaving 6 bases unmatched. The CDR3 totals 14 residues. CDR3 sequence reads: CASARTGDGNTIYF. Written as DNA, the CDR3 is TGTGCCAGTGCCCGGACAGGGGACGGAAACACCATATATTTT.